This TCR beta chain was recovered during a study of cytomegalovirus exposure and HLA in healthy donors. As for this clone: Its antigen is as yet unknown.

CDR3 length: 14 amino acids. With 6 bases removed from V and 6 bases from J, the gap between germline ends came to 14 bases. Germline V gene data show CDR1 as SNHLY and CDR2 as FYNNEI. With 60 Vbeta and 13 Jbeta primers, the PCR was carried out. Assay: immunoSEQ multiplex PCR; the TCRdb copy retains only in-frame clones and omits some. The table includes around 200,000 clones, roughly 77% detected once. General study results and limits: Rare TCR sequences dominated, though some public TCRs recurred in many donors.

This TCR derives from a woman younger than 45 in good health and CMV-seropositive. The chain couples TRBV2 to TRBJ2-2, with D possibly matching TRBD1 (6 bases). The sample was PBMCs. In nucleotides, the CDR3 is TGTGCCAGCAGCGAACAGGGATTTCCCGGGGAGCTGTTTTTT. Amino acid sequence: CASSEQGFPGELFF.